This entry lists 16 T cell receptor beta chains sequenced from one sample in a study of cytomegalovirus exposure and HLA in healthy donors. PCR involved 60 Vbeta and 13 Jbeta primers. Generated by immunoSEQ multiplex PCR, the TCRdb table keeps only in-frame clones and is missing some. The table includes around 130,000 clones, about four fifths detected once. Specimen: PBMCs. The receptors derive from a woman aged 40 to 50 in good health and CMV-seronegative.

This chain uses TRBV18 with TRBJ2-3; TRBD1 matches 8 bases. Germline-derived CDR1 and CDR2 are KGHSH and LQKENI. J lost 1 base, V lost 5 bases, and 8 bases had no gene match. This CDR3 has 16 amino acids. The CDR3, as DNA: TGTGCCAGCTCAAAACAGGGGGTTGGTGGCACAGATACGCAGTATTTT. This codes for CASSKQGVGGTDTQYF.

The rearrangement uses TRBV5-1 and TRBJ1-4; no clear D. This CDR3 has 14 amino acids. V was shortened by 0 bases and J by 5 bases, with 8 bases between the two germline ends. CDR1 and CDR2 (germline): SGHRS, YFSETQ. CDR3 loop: CASSLGGLNEKLFF. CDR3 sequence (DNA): TGCGCCAGCAGCTTGGGAGGACTAAATGAAAAACTGTTTTTT. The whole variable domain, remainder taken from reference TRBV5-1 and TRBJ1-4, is KAGVTQTPRYLIKTRGQQVTLSCSPISGHRSVSWYQQTPGQGLQFLFEYFSETQRNKGNFPGRFSGRQFSNSRSEMNVSTLELGDSALYLCASSLGGLNEKLFFGSGTQLSVL.

CDR3 amino acids: CASSLAGGGTGELFF. The CDR3 coding sequence is TGTGCCAGCAGCTTAGCAGGGGGCGGTACCGGGGAGCTGTTTTTT. This sequence joins TRBV7-9 and TRBJ2-2; 7 bases line up with TRBD1. CDR1 and CDR2 (germline): SEHNR, FQNEAQ (reference sequence). The CDR3 is 15 amino acids. V dropped 0 bases and J dropped 5; count of bases not matched to a gene: 3.

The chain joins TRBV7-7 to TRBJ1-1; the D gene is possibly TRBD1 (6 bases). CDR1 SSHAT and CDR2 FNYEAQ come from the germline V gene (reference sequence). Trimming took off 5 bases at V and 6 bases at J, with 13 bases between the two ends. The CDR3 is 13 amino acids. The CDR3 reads CASSEYRASEAFF. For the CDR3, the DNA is TGTGCCAGCAGCGAATACAGGGCGTCTGAAGCTTTCTTT.

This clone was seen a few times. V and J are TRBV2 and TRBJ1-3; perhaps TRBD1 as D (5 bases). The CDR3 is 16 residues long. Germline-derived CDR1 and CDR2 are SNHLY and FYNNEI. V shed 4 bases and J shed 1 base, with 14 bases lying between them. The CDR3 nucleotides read TGTGCCAGCAGTGGGGGCAGGGTGGATTCTGGAAACACCATATATTTT. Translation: CASSGGRVDSGNTIYF.

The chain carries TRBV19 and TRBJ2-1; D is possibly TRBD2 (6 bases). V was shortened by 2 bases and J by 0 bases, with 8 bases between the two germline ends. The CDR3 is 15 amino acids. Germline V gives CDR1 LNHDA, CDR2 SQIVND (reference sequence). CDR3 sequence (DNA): TGTGCCAGTAGTATATCCGGGAGCTCCTACAATGAGCAGTTCTTC. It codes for CASSISGSSYNEQFF.

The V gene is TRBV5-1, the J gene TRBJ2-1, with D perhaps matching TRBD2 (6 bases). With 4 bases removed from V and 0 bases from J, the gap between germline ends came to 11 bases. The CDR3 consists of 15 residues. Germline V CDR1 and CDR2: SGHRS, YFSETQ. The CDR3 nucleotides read TGCGCCAGCAGCGGCGGGACTCTCTCCTACAATGAGCAGTTCTTC. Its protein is CASSGGTLSYNEQFF.

This CDR3 is CASSLLGQGGNQPQHF. The CDR3 DNA reads as TGTGCCAGCAGTTTATTGGGGCAGGGGGGAAATCAGCCCCAGCATTTT. This rearrangement joins TRBV27 to TRBJ1-5; 7 bases line up with TRBD1. V lost 1 base, J lost 4 bases, and 7 bases stayed unmatched. Germline values: CDR1 MNHEY, CDR2 SMNVEV (reference sequence). The CDR3 loop spans 16 amino acids.

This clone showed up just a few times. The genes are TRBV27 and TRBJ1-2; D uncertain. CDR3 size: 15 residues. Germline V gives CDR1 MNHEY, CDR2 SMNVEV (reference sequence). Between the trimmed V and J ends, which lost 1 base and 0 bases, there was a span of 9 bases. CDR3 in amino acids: CASSLYEHSNYGYTF. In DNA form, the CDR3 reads TGTGCCAGCAGTTTATACGAGCATTCTAACTATGGCTACACCTTC.

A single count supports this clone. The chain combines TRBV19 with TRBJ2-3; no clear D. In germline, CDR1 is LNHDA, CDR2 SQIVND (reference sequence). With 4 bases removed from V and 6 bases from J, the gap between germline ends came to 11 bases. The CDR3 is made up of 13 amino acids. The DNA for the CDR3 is TGTGCCAGTAGTACCGCAATGAGGGATACGCAGTATTTT. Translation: CASSTAMRDTQYF.

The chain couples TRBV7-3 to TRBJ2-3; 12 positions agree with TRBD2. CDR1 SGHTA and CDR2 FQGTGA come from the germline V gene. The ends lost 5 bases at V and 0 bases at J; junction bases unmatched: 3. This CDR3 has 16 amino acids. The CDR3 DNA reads TGTGCCAGCAGCATGACTAGCGGGGGTAGCACAGATACGCAGTATTTT. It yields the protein CASSMTSGGSTDTQYF.

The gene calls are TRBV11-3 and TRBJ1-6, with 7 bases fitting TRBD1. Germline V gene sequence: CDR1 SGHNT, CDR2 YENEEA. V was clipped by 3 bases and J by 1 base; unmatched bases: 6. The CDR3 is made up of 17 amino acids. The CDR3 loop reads CASSFGWDSSYNSPLHF. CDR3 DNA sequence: TGTGCCAGCAGCTTTGGTTGGGACAGTTCCTATAATTCACCCCTCCACTTT.

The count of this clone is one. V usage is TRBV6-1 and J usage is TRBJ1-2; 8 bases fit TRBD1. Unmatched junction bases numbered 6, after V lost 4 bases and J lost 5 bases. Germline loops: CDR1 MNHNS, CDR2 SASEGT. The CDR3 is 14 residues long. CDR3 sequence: CASSVAGGFYGYTF. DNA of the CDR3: TGTGCCAGCAGTGTGGCAGGGGGCTTTTATGGCTACACCTTC.

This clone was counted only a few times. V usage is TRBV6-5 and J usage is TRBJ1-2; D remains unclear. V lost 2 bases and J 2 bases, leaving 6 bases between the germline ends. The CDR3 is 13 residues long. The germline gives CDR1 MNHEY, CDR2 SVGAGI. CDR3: CASSYTTNYGYTF. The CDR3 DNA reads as TGTGCCAGCAGTTACACAACCAACTATGGCTACACCTTC.

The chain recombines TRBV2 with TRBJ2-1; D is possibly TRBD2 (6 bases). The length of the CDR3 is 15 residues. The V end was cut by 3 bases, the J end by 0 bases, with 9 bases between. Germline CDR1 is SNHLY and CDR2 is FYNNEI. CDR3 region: CASSEGTDSYNEQFF. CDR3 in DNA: TGTGCCAGCAGTGAGGGGACTGACTCCTACAATGAGCAGTTCTTC.

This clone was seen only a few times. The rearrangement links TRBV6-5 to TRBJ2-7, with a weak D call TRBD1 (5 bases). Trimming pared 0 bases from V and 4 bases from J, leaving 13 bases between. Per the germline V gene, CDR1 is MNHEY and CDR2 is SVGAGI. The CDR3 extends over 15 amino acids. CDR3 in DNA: TGTGCCAGCAGTTACTCCGCTAGGAAGGGGTACGAGCAGTACTTC. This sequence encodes CASSYSARKGYEQYF.